What follows are 17 T cell receptor beta chains derived from one specimen sequenced in a study of OX40 agonist ivuxolimab in advanced cancers. The table came from immunoSEQ multiplex PCR; TCRdb's copy has only in-frame clones and leaves some out. The sample records more than 80,000 clones, about 92% being singletons. Source: CD4+ or CD8+ T cells sorted from blood, taken in a trial of the OX40 agonist ivuxolimab. Receptors originate from an adult with an advanced solid tumor such as melanoma, head and neck, liver or kidney cancer.

The rearrangement joins TRBV6-6 to TRBJ1-2; no definite D call. From germline, CDR1 is MNHNY and CDR2 SVGAGI (reference sequence). There are 12 residues in the CDR3. V lost 4 bases and J 8 bases, leaving 11 bases between the germline ends. CDR3 nucleotide sequence: TGTGCCAGCAGTTGGGAGGCCCGGGGCTACACCTTC. It encodes CASSWEARGYTF.

The chain joins TRBV4-2 to TRBJ1-1; perhaps TRBD1 as D (5 bases). CDR3 length: 15 amino acids. Germline CDR1 and CDR2: LGHNA and YNFKEQ. V was trimmed by 0 bases and J by 3 bases, leaving 11 bases between them. The CDR3 region is CASSQDTGGDTEAFF. The CDR3 DNA reads TGTGCCAGCAGCCAAGATACAGGTGGGGACACTGAAGCTTTCTTT.

The chain has TRBV19 and TRBJ2-5, with D perhaps being TRBD1 or TRBD2 (7 bases each). Germline-derived CDR1 and CDR2 are LNHDA and SQIVND (reference sequence). The CDR3 sequence is 15 residues long. V was clipped by 6 bases and J by 2 bases, with 16 bases between them. CDR3 in DNA: TGTGCCAGTAGCACCAGGGGGGGGATGCAAGAGACCCAGTACTTC. Amino acids: CASSTRGGMQETQYF.

This chain joins TRBV10-3 and TRBJ2-3; TRBD2 aligns across 7 bases. The CDR3 runs 15 residues. Germline V gene lookup returns CDR1 ENHRY and CDR2 SYGVKD. Trimming took 4 bases from V and 1 from J; bases not matched to a gene: 5. The CDR3 sequence: CAISGTGGGTDTQYF. CDR3 bases: TGTGCCATCAGTGGGACTGGGGGGGGCACAGATACGCAGTATTTT.

The rearrangement uses TRBV5-1 and TRBJ2-1, with 8 positions matching TRBD2. V was pared by 4 bases and J by 0 bases, with 6 bases of the junction left unmatched. Per germline, CDR1 SGHRS and CDR2 YFSETQ. This CDR3 comprises 16 residues. CDR3 region: CASSQGSGSSYNEQFF. The CDR3 DNA is TGCGCCAGCAGCCAGGGGAGCGGGAGCTCCTACAATGAGCAGTTCTTC.

This rearrangement joins TRBV10-3 to TRBJ1-2; 7 bases line up with TRBD1. The CDR3 totals 13 residues. Germline CDR1 reads ENHRY; CDR2 reads SYGVKD. V lost 3 bases, J lost 8 bases, and 6 bases stayed unmatched. The CDR3 is CAISETSQGGYTF. The CDR3 DNA is TGTGCCATCAGTGAAACGTCACAGGGGGGCTACACCTTC.

The chain's CDR3 is CASSSDRGSDTQYF. In DNA, the CDR3 is TGTGCCAGCAGCTCCGACAGGGGATCGGATACGCAGTATTTT. This chain links TRBV11-2 with TRBJ2-3; 8 bases align to TRBD1. The junction had 6 bases not matched to a gene; V was cut back by 4 bases and J by 6 bases. This CDR3 contains 14 residues. Germline CDR1 and CDR2: SGHAT and FQNNGV.

Regarding this clone: The same CDR3 arises from other DNA sequences in this sample as well. V and J are TRBV28 and TRBJ1-2; tentatively, D is TRBD1 (6 bases). CDR3 length: 13 residues. Per the germline V gene, CDR1 is MDHEN and CDR2 is SYDVKM. V was cut by 3 bases and J by 5 bases, with 10 bases left in between. This chain's CDR3 is CASSFRGRYGYTF. The CDR3, as DNA: TGTGCCAGCAGTTTCCGGGGGCGATATGGCTACACCTTC.

This chain joins TRBV6-5 and TRBJ1-2; 9 bases match TRBD1. This CDR3 comprises 16 residues. The V gene's germline CDR1 is MNHEY and CDR2 SVGAGI. V trimming: 4 bases; J trimming: 6 bases; junction bases outside the gene matches: 12. The DNA of the CDR3 is TGTGCCAGCAGTTCCCAAACAGGGGGCGCACCCAATGGCTACACCTTC. Translated, it gives CASSSQTGGAPNGYTF.

The J gene is TRBJ2-3, the V gene TRBV7-9, with D hard to call. The germline CDR1 and CDR2 sequences are SEHNR and FQNEAQ (reference sequence). V lost 3 bases, J lost 5 bases, and 6 bases lay in between. The CDR3 sequence is 12 residues long. The CDR3 protein is CASSFSLDTQYF. The CDR3 coding sequence is TGTGCCAGCAGCTTTTCGTTAGATACGCAGTATTTT.

This clone came up a few times. The chain links TRBV19 to TRBJ1-2; D remains unclear. The V gene lost 4 bases and the J gene lost 0 bases, with 6 bases spanning the gap. The CDR3 totals 13 residues. CDR1 and CDR2 from the germline V gene are LNHDA and SQIVND (reference sequence). The CDR3 coding sequence is TGTGCCAGTAGTAATACAGCTAACTATGGCTACACCTTC. Protein product: CASSNTANYGYTF.

V and J are TRBV11-2 and TRBJ2-7, with 9 nucleotides matching TRBD1. The CDR3 is made up of 14 amino acids. Germline trimming cut 5 bases from V and 5 bases from J; bases unmatched to any gene: 7. The germline V gene encodes CDR1 SGHAT and CDR2 FQNNGV. CDR3 sequence reads: CASSALQGANEQYF. The CDR3 DNA sequence: TGTGCCAGCAGCGCATTACAGGGGGCCAACGAGCAGTACTTC.

This sequence joins TRBV5-1 and TRBJ2-5; no clear D gene. This CDR3 spans 11 amino acids. CDR1 is SGHRS, CDR2 YFSETQ, per germline. V was cut by 3 bases and J by 7 bases, with 7 bases left in between. CDR3 protein: CASSSQRTQYF. The CDR3 DNA follows: TGCGCCAGCAGCTCTCAGAGGACCCAGTACTTC.

This clone was detected once. The rearrangement links TRBV4-3 to TRBJ2-3; possible D gene TRBD1, 5 bases. The germline gives CDR1 LGHNA, CDR2 YSLEER. V was trimmed by 0 bases and J by 7 bases, leaving 8 bases between them. There are 13 residues in the CDR3. The CDR3 nucleotides read TGCGCCAGCAGCCAAGATCCGGACAATACGCAGTATTTT. Translating gives CASSQDPDNTQYF.

The gene calls are TRBV4-3 and TRBJ1-5; D remains unclear. Germline V gene lookup returns CDR1 LGHNA and CDR2 YSLEER. This CDR3 spans 15 amino acids. Trimming left V 0 bases short and J 2 bases short, with 8 bases between. Here the CDR3 DNA reads TGCGCCAGCAGCCAAGACCCGGCCGGCAATCAGCCCCAGCATTTT. It specifies CASSQDPAGNQPQHF.

This clone appeared once. The chain has TRBV6-5 and TRBJ1-4; D remains ambiguous. The V gene's germline CDR1 is MNHEY and CDR2 SVGAGI. The CDR3 has 14 amino acids. Deletions cut 5 bases from V and 3 bases from J, with 10 bases between. This chain's CDR3 is CASSTDMANEKLFF. CDR3 nucleotide sequence: TGTGCCAGCAGTACCGACATGGCTAATGAAAAACTGTTTTTT.

This chain uses TRBV9 with TRBJ2-3; D is undetermined. CDR1 is SGDLS, CDR2 YYNGEE, per germline. The V end was cut by 0 bases, the J end by 2 bases, with 22 bases between. This CDR3 has 19 residues. CDR3 residues: CASSVGGWGIGADTDTQYF. The CDR3 DNA follows: TGTGCCAGCAGCGTAGGAGGTTGGGGAATCGGTGCGGACACAGATACGCAGTATTTT.